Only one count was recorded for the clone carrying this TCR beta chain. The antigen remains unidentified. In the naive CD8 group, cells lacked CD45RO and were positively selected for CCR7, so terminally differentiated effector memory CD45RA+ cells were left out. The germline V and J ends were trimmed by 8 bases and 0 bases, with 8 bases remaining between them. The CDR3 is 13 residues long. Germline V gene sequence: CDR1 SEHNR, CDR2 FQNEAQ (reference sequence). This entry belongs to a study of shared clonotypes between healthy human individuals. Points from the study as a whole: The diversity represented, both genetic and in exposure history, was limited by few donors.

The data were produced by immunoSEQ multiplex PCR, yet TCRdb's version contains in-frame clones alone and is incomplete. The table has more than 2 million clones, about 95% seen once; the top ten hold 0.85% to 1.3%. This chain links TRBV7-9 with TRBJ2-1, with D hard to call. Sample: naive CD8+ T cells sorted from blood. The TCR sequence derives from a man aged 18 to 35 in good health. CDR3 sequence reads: CASGRSSYNEQFF. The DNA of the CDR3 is TGTGCCAGCGGTAGGAGCTCCTACAATGAGCAGTTCTTC.